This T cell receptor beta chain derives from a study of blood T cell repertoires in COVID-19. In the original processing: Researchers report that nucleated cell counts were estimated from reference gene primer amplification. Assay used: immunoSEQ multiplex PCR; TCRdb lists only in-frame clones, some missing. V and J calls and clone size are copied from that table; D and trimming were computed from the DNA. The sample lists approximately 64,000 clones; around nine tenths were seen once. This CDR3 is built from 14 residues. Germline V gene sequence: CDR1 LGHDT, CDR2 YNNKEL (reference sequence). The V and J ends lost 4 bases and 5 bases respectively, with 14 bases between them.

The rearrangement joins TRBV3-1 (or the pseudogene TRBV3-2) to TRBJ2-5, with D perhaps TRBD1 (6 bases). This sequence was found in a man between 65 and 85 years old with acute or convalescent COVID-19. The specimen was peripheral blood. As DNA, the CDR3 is TGTGCCAGCAGCCTTGGATCCCAGGGGGAGACCCAGTACTTC. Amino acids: CASSLGSQGETQYF.